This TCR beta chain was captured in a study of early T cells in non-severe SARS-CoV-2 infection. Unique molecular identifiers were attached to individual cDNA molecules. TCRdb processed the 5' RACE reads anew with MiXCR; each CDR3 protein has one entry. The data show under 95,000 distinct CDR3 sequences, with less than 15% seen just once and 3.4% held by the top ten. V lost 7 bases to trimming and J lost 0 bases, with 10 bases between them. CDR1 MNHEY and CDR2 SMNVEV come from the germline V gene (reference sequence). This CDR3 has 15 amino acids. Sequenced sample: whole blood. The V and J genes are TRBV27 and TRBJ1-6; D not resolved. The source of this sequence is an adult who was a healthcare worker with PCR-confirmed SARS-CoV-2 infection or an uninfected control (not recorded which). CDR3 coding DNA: TGTGCCAGCAAAGGGTGGAGCTCCTATAATTCACCCCTCCACTTT. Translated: CASKGWSSYNSPLHF.